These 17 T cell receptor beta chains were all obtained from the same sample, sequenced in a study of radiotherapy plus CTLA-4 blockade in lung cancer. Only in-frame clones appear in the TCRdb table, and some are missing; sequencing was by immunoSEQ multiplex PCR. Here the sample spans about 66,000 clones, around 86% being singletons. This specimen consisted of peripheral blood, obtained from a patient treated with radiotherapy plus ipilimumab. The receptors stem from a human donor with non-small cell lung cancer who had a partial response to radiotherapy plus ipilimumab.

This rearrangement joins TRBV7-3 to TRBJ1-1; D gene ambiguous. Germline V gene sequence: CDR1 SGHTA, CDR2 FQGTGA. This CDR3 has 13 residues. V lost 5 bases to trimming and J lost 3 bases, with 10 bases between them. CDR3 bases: TGTGCCAGCAGCGCGGGAGGGCACACTGAAGCTTTCTTT. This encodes CASSAGGHTEAFF.

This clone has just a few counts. The CDR3 sequence is CASWGDEQETQYF. The CDR3 bases are TGCGCCAGCTGGGGCGACGAGCAAGAGACCCAGTACTTC. The J gene is TRBJ2-5, the V gene TRBV5-1; TRBD1 might be the D (5 bases). The CDR3 consists of 13 residues. From germline, CDR1 is SGHRS and CDR2 YFSETQ. The ends were cut back, 7 bases at V and 2 bases at J, with 12 bases in the middle. Full variable domain (missing parts from reference TRBV5-1 and TRBJ2-5): KAGVTQTPRYLIKTRGQQVTLSCSPISGHRSVSWYQQTPGQGLQFLFEYFSETQRNKGNFPGRFSGRQFSNSRSEMNVSTLELGDSALYLCASWGDEQETQYFGPGTRLLVL.

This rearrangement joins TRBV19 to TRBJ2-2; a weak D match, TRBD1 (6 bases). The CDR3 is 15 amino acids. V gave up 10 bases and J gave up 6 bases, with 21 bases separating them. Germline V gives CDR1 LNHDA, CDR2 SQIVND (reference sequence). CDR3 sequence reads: CATQPVAGVPGELFF. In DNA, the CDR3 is TGTGCCACCCAACCTGTGGCAGGGGTCCCCGGGGAGCTGTTTTTT.

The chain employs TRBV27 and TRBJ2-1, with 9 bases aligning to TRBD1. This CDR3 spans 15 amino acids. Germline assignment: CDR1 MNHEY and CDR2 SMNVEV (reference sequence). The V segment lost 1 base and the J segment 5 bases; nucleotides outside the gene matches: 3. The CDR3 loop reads CASSLWGQGHNEQFF. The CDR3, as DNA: TGTGCCAGCAGTTTATGGGGACAGGGCCACAATGAGCAGTTCTTC.

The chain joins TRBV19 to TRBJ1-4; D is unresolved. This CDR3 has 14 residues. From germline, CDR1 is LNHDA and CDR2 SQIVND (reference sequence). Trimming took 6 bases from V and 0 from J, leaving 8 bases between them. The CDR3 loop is CASRRESTNEKLFF. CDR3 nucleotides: TGTGCCAGTAGACGAGAATCAACTAATGAAAAACTGTTTTTT.

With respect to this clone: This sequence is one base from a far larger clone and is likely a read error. CDR3: CSFSPPLNEQFF. The DNA for the CDR3 is TGCAGCTTCTCCCCCCCCCTCAATGAGCAGTTCTTC. The chain combines TRBV29-1 with TRBJ2-1; D remains ambiguous. Germline V gene sequence: CDR1 SQVTM, CDR2 ANQGSEA. V lost 8 bases and J 6 bases, leaving 14 bases between the germline ends. This CDR3 is built from 12 residues.

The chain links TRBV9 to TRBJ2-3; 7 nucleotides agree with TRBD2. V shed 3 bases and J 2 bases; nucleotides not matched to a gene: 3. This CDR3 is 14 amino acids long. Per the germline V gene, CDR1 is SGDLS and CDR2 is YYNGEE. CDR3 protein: CASSAAGTTDTQYF. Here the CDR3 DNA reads TGTGCCAGCAGCGCAGCGGGGACCACAGATACGCAGTATTTT.

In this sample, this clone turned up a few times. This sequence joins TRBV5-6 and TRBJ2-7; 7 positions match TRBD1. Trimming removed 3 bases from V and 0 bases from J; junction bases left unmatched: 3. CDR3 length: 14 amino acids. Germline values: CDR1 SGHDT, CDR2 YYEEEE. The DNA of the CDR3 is TGTGCCAGCAGCTCCGGGACAGCCTCCTACGAGCAGTACTTC. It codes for CASSSGTASYEQYF.

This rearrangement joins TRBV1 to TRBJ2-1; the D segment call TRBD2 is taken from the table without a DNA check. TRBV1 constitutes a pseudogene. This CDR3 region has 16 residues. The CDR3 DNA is TGCACCAGCAGCCAAGCGGGAGGGCCGAGCGACAATGAGCAGTTCTTC. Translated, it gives CTSSQAGGPSDNEQFF.

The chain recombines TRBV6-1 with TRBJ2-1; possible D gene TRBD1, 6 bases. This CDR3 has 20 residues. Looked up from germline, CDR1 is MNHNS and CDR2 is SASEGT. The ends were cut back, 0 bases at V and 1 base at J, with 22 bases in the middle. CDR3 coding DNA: TGTGCCAGCAGTGAAGCTTTAGGACAGCAGAAGCTCGGATCCTACAATGAGCAGTTCTTC. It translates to CASSEALGQQKLGSYNEQFF.

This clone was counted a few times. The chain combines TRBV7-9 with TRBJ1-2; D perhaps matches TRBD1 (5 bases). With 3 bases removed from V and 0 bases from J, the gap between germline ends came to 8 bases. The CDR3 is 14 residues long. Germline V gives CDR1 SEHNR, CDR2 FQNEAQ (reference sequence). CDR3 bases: TGTGCCAGCAGCTTGGGGCAAACTAACTATGGCTACACCTTC. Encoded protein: CASSLGQTNYGYTF.

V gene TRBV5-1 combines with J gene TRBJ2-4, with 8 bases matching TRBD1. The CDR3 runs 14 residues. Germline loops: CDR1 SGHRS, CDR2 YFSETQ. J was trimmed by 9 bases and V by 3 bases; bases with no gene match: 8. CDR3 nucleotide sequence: TGCGCCAGCAGCTCCGTTGGACAGGGAGGCATTCAGTACTTC. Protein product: CASSSVGQGGIQYF.

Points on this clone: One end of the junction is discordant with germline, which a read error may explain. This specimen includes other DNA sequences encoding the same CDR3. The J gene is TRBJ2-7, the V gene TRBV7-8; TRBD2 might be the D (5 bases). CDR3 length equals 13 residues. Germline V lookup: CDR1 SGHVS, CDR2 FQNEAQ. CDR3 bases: TGCGCCAGCGTCGGGGAGTCTTCCTACGAGCAGTACTTC. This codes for CASVGESSYEQYF.

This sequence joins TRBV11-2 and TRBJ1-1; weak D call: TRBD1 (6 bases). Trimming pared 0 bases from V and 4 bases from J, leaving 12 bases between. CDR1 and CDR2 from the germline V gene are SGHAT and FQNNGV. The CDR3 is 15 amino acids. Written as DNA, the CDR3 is TGTGCCAGCAGCTTAGAGGGGTGGGGGCTCACTGAAGCTTTCTTT. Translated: CASSLEGWGLTEAFF. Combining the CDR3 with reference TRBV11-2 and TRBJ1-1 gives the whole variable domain EAGVAQSPRYKIIEKRQSVAFWCNPISGHATLYWYQQILGQGPKLLIQFQNNGVVDDSQLPKDRFSAERLKGVDSTLKIQPAKLEDSAVYLCASSLEGWGLTEAFFGQGTRLTVV.

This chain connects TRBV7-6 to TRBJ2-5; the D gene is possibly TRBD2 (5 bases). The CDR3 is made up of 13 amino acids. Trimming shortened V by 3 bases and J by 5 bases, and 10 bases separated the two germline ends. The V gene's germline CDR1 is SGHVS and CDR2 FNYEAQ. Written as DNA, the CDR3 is TGTGCCAGCAGCTTTTCGGAGGCGGAGACCCAGTACTTC. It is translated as CASSFSEAETQYF.

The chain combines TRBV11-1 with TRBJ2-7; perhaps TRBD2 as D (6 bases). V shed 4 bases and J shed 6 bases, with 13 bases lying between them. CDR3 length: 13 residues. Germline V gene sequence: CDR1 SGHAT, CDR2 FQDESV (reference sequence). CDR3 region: CASSSALGGEQYF. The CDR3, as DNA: TGTGCCAGCAGCTCCGCCTTGGGGGGCGAGCAGTACTTC.

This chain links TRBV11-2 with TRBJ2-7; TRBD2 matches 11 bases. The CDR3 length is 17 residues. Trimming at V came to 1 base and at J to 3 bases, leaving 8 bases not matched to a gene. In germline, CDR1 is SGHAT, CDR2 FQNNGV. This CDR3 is CASSLGEGTSGLYEQYF. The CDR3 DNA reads TGTGCCAGCAGCTTAGGTGAGGGGACTAGCGGACTCTACGAGCAGTACTTC.